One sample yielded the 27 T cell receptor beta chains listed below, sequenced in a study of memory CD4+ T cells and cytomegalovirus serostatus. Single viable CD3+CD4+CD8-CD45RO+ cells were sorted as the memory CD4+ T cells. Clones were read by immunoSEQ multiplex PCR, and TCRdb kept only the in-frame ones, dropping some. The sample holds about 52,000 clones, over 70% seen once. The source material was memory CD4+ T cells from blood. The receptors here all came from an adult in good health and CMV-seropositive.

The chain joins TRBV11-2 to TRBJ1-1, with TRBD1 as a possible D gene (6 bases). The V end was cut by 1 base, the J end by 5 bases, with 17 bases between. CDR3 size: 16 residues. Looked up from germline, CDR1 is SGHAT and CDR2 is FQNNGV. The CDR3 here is CASSLVGRGRRTEAFF. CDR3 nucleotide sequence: TGTGCCAGCAGCTTAGTCGGGCGGGGGCGCAGGACTGAAGCTTTCTTT.

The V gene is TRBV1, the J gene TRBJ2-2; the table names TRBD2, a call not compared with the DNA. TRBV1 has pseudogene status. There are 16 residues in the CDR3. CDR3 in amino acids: CTSSPGTSKDTGELFF. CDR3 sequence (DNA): TGCACCAGCAGCCCGGGGACTAGCAAAGACACCGGGGAGCTGTTTTTT.

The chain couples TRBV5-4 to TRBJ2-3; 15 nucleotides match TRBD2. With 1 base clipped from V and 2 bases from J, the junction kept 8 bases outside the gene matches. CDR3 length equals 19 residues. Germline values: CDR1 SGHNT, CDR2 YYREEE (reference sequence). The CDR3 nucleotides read TGTGCCAGCAGCTTGCGGGGACTAGCGGGGGGAGGCCACACAGATACGCAGTATTTT. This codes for CASSLRGLAGGGHTDTQYF.

Here the CDR3 DNA reads TGTGCTAGTGGTCGGGGACAGAACACAGATACGCAGTATTTT. Translated: CASGRGQNTDTQYF. The chain uses TRBV12-5 and TRBJ2-3, with 7 nucleotides matching TRBD1. J gave up 2 bases and V 5 bases, and 4 bases lay outside the gene matches. The CDR3 contains 14 residues. Germline lookup yields CDR1 LGHNT and CDR2 FRNRAP.

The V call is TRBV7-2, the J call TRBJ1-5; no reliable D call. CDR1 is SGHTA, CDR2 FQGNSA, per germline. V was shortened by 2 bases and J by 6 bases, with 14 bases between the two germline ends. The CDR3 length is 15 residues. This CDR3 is CASSLLGNLGQPQHF. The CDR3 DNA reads TGTGCCAGCAGCTTACTAGGTAACTTAGGTCAGCCCCAGCATTTT.

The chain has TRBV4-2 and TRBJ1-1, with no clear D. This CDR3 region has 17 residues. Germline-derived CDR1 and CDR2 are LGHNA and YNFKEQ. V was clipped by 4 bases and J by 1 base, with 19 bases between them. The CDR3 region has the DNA TGTGCCAGCAGCCCGCCTCCTACGACCGTGGGGAACACTGAAGCTTTCTTT. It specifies CASSPPPTTVGNTEAFF.

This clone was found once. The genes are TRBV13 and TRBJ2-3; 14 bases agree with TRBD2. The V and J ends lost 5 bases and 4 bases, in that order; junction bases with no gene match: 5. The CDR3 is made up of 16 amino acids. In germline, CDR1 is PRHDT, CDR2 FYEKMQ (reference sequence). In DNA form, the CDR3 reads TGTGCCAGCAGCCAGAGACTAGCGGGGGGGGCAGATACGCAGTATTTT. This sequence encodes CASSQRLAGGADTQYF.

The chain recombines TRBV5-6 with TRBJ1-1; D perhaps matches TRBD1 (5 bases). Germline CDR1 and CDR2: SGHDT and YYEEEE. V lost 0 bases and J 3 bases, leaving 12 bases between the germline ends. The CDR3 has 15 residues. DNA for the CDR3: TGTGCCAGCAGCTTGGGGACACGGCGGGACACTGAAGCTTTCTTT. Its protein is CASSLGTRRDTEAFF.

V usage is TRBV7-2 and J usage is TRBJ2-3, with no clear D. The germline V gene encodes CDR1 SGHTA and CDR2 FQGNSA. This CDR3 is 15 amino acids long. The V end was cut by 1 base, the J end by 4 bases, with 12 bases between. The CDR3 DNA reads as TGTGCCAGCAGCTTAGGACTTCCTAACTCAGATACGCAGTATTTT. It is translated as CASSLGLPNSDTQYF.

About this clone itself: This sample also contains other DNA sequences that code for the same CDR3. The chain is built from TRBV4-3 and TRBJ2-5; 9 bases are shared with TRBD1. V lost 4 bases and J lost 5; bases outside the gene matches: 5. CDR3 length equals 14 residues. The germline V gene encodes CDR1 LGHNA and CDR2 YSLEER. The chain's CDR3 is CASSPGQGRETQYF. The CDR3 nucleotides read TGCGCCAGCAGCCCAGGACAGGGGCGGGAGACCCAGTACTTC.

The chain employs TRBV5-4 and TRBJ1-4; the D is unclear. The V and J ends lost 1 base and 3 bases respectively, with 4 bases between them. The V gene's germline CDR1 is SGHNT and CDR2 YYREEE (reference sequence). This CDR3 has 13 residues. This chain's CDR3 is CASSLSANEKLFF. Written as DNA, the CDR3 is TGTGCCAGCAGCTTGTCAGCTAATGAAAAACTGTTTTTT.

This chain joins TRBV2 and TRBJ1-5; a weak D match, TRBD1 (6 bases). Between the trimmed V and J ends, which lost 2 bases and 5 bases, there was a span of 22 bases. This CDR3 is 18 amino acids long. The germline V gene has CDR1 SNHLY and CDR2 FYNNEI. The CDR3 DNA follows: TGTGCCAGCAGTGAAAGGGGGACGGGTAGGGACAAAGATCAGCCCCAGCATTTT. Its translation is CASSERGTGRDKDQPQHF.

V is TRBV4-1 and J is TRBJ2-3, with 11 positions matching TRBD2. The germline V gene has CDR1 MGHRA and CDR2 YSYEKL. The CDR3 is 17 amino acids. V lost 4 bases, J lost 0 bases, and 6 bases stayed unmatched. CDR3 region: CASSPQGLAASTDTQYF. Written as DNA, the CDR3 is TGCGCCAGCAGCCCCCAGGGACTAGCGGCTAGCACAGATACGCAGTATTTT.

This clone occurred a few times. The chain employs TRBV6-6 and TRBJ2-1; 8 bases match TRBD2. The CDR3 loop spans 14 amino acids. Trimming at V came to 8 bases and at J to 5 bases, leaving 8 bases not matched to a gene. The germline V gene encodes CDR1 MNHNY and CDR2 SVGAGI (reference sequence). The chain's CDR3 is CASSGTRGNNEQFF. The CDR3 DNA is TGTGCCAGCTCCGGGACTAGAGGCAACAATGAGCAGTTCTTC.

CDR3 in DNA: TGTGCCAGCAGTGTGTACAATGAGCAGTTCTTC. Amino acids: CASSVYNEQFF. This chain connects TRBV2 to TRBJ2-1; D is uncertain. The CDR3 runs to 11 residues. Trimming took off 4 bases at V and 4 bases at J, with 2 bases between the two ends. Germline CDR1 reads SNHLY; CDR2 reads FYNNEI.

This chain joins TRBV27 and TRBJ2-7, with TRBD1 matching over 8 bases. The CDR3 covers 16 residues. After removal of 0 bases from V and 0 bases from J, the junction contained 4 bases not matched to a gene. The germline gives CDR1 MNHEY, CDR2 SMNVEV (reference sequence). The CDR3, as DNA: TGTGCCAGCAGTTTATCGAAAGGGACAGGCTCCTACGAGCAGTACTTC. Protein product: CASSLSKGTGSYEQYF.

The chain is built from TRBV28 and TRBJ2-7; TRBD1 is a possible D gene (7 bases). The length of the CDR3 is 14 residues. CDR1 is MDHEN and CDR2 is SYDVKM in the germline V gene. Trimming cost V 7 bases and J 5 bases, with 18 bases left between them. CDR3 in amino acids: CASTTPQGGNEQYF. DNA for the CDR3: TGTGCCAGCACTACCCCCCAGGGGGGCAACGAGCAGTACTTC.

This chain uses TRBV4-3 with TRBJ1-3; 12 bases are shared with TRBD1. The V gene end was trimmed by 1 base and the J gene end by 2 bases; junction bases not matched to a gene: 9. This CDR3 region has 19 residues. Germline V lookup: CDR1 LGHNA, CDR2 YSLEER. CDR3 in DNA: TGCGCCAGCAGCCAAGTACCATCGGGACAGGGGGCGACTGGAAACACCATATATTTT. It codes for CASSQVPSGQGATGNTIYF.

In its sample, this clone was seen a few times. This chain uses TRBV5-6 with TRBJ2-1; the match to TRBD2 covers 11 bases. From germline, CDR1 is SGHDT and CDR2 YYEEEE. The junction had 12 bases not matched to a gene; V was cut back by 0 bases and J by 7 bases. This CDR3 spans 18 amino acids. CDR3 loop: CASSLVRGLAGGRNEQFF. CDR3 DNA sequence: TGTGCCAGCAGCTTGGTAAGAGGGCTAGCGGGAGGAAGAAATGAGCAGTTCTTC.

The CDR3 is CASSLDVGSAKNIQYF. Written as DNA, the CDR3 is TGCGCCAGCAGCTTGGACGTAGGGAGCGCCAAAAACATTCAGTACTTC. The V and J genes are TRBV5-1 and TRBJ2-4; the D gene is possibly TRBD2 (5 bases). Germline V gene sequence: CDR1 SGHRS, CDR2 YFSETQ. The CDR3 loop spans 16 amino acids. The V end was cut by 0 bases, the J end by 1 base, with 11 bases between.

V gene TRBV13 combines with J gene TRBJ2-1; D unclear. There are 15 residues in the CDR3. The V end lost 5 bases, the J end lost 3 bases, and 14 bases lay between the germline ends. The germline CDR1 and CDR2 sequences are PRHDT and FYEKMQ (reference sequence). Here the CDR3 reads CASSDREARYNEQFF. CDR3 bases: TGTGCCAGCAGCGACCGCGAGGCCCGCTACAATGAGCAGTTCTTC. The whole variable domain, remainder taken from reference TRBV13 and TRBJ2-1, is AAGVIQSPRHLIKEKRETATLKCYPIPRHDTVYWYQQGPGQDPQFLISFYEKMQSDKGSIPDRFSAQQFSDYHSELNMSSLELGDSALYFCASSDREARYNEQFFGPGTRLTVL.

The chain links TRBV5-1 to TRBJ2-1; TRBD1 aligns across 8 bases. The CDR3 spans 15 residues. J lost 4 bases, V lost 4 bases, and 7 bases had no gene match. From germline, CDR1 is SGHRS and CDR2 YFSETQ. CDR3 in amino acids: CASSPGQAQYNEQFF. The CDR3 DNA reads TGCGCCAGCAGCCCGGGACAGGCCCAATACAATGAGCAGTTCTTC.

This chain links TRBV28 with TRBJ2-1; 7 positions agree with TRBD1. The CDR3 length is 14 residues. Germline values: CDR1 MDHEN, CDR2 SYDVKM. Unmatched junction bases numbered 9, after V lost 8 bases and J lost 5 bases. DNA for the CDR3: TGTGCCAGCCTAGAGACAGGGTCACACAATGAGCAGTTCTTC. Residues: CASLETGSHNEQFF.

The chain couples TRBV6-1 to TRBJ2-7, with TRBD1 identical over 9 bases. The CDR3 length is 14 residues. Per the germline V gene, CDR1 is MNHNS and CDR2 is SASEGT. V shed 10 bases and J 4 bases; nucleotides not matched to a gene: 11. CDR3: CATKLGQGKYEQYF. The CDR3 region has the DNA TGTGCCACCAAACTTGGACAGGGGAAGTACGAGCAGTACTTC.

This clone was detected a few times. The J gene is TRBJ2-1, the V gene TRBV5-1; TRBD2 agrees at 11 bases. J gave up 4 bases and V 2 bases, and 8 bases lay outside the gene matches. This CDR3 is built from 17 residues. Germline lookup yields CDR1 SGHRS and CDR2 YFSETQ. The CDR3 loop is CASSFIGLAGVYNEQFF. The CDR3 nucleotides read TGCGCCAGCAGCTTTATCGGACTAGCGGGCGTATACAATGAGCAGTTCTTC.

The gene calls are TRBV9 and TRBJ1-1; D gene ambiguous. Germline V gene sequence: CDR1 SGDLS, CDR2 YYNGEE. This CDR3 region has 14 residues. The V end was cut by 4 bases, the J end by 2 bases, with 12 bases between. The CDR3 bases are TGTGCCAGCAGCCCCCGTAACAGAAACACTGAAGCTTTCTTT. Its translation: CASSPRNRNTEAFF.

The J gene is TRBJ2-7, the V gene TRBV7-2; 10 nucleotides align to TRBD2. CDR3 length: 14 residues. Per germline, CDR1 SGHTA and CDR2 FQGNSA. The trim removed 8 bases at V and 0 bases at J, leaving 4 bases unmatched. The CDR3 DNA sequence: TGTGCCAGCCGACTAGCGGGTAACTCCTACGAGCAGTACTTC. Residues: CASRLAGNSYEQYF.